This T cell receptor beta chain comes out of a study of blood T cell repertoires in COVID-19. Cohort allocation depended upon clinical history that participants reported. Produced via immunoSEQ multiplex PCR; TCRdb's table is partial and in-frame only. The sample has about 320,000 clones, more than 75% seen once. J gave up 3 bases and V 8 bases, and 9 bases lay outside the gene matches. Germline CDR1 is LNHDA and CDR2 is SQIVND (reference sequence). This CDR3 is built from 15 residues. The sample consisted of PBMCs or T cells enriched from blood (not recorded which). The chain couples TRBV19 to TRBJ2-1; 8 bases agree with TRBD1. This TCR derives from a woman under 30 who had recovered from COVID-19. The CDR3 protein is CASSGGQDSYNEQFF. The CDR3 bases are TGTGCCAGTTCAGGGGGACAGGACAGCTACAATGAGCAGTTCTTC.